This TCR beta chain was sequenced in a study of cytomegalovirus exposure and HLA in healthy donors. Whole-study context: The same platform was used for the 100 to 150 validation repertoires and the roughly 730 first-cohort repertoires, a later analysis reported.

As concerns this clone: Its target is unknown. Mismatch with germline at one junction end may stem from a read error.

Sequenced by immunoSEQ multiplex PCR; TCRdb stores in-frame clones only, minus some. The table includes around 55,000 clones, over 75% detected once. Whole-study findings and limits: The classifier reportedly diagnosed cytomegalovirus status with high specificity and sensitivity. Among TCR beta chains, those listed as cytomegalovirus-associated numbered some 170. Whilst most TCR sequences proved rare, a subset of public TCRs occurred across many donors.

The CDR3 is 18 amino acids. The germline gives CDR1 SSHAT, CDR2 FNYEAQ (reference sequence). The specimen sequenced was PBMCs. V is TRBV7-7 and J is TRBJ2-5; tentatively, D is TRBD2 (6 bases). The TCR comes from a man between 18 and 29 years old in good health and CMV-seronegative. CDR3 bases: TGTGCTAGCAGCTTAGAAGAGAACTGGAGGGGAGGAGGAGAGACCCAGTACTTC. Amino acid sequence: CASSLEENWRGGGETQYF.